These 3 T cell receptor beta chains came from one sample sequenced in a study of Ad26.COV2.S vaccination and SARS-CoV-2 variants. Assay: immunoSEQ multiplex PCR; the TCRdb copy retains only in-frame clones and omits some. The data contain about 480,000 clones, about 83% of them seen just once; the ten biggest clones take up 9.5% to 15%. The sample's treatment: around 19 received Ad26.COV2.S at low or high dose, single or two shots; 5 received placebo; per-sample allocation not given. Collection of samples fell on day 63 after the first vaccine or placebo injection. The material sequenced was peripheral blood, taken in a trial of Ad26.COV2.S vaccine versus placebo. These receptors originate from a person aged 18-60 years who received the Ad26.COV2.S COVID-19 vaccine or a placebo.

As DNA, the CDR3 is TGCGCCAGCAGCCAAGATCTGTCCGGGACTAGCGGGAGTGCCTACGAGCAGTACTTC. Its translation is CASSQDLSGTSGSAYEQYF. This chain uses TRBV4-3 with TRBJ2-7; 14 bases fit TRBD2. CDR1 and CDR2 (germline): LGHNA, YSLEER. Losses at the gene ends were 0 bases for V and 2 bases for J; bases not matched to a gene: 9. This CDR3 spans 19 amino acids.

V and J are TRBV28 and TRBJ2-1; TRBD2 aligns across 12 bases. V lost 6 bases to trimming and J lost 5 bases; unmatched junction nucleotides: 5. The CDR3 runs to 15 residues. Germline V gives CDR1 MDHEN, CDR2 SYDVKM. CDR3 residues: CASRRTSGKNNEQFF. DNA for the CDR3: TGTGCCAGCAGGAGGACTAGCGGGAAGAACAATGAGCAGTTCTTC.

The V call is TRBV7-2, the J call TRBJ1-5; perhaps TRBD1 as D (5 bases). The CDR3 loop spans 15 amino acids. Germline lookup yields CDR1 SGHTA and CDR2 FQGNSA. V was cut by 3 bases and J by 2 bases, with 11 bases left in between. The CDR3 loop is CASSLDTGGNQPQHF. The DNA for the CDR3 is TGTGCCAGCAGCTTGGACACCGGAGGCAATCAGCCCCAGCATTTT.